This T cell receptor (beta chain) originates from a study of naive and memory T cell subsets. By share, this clonotype counts as medium-sized (0.01 to 0.1%). The antigen is undetermined. An equimolar mix of two oligonucleotides served as the beta constant-region primer for TRBC1 and TRBC2. TCRdb reprocessed the UMI-ligation and nested PCR reads via MiXCR and lists one record per CDR3 protein. The table lists thousands of distinct CDR3 sequences, 7.3% of them singletons. Study-level findings and limits: Activation and differentiation may alter RNA-based TCR counts. Over 95% of naive TCR sequences appeared only once, unlike memory subsets.

Trimming stripped 6 bases from V and 0 bases from J, with 14 bases between. Germline CDR1 reads LNHDA; CDR2 reads SQIVND (reference sequence). The CDR3 length is 15 residues. This rearrangement joins TRBV19 to TRBJ1-1; no clear D. This TCR was recovered from a human donor in good health. The sample comprised effector memory CD8+ T cells from blood. The sample's subset: effector memory, CD45RA- CD27-. CDR3 bases: TGTGCCAGTAGAAGCGGTGATGCTATGAACACTGAAGCTTTCTTT. Its protein product is CASRSGDAMNTEAFF.